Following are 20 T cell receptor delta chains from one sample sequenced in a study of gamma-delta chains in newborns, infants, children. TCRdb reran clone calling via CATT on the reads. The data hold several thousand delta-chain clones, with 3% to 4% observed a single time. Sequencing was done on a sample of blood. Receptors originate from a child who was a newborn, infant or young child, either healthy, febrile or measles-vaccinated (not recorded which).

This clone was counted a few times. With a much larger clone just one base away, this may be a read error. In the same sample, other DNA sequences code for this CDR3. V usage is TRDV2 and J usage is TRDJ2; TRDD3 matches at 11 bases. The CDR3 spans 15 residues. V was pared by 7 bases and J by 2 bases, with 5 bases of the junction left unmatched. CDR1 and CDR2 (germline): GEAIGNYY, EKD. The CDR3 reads CACDYWGILTAQLFF. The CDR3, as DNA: TGTGCCTGCGACTACTGGGGGATATTGACAGCACAACTCTTCTTT.

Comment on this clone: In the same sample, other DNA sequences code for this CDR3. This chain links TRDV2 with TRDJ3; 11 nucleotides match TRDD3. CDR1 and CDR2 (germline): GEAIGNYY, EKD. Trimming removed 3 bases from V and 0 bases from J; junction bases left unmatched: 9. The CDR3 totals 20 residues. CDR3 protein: CACDAVGLGDTSWDTRQMFF. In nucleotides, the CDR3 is TGTGCCTGTGACGCTGTCGGTCTGGGGGATACCTCCTGGGACACCCGACAGATGTTTTTC.

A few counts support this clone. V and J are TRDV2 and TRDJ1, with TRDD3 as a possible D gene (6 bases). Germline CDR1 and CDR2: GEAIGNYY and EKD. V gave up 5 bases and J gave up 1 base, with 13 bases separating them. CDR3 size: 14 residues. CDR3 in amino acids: CACGTWGPTDKLIF. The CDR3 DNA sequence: TGTGCCTGTGGCACTTGGGGGCCCACCGATAAACTCATCTTT.

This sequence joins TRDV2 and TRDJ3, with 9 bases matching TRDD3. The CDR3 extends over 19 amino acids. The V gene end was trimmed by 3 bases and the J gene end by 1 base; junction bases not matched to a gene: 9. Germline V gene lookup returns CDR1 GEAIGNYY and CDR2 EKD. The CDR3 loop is CACDQYWGRGSWDTRQMFF. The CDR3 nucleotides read TGTGCCTGTGACCAGTACTGGGGGAGAGGGTCCTGGGACACCCGACAGATGTTTTTC.

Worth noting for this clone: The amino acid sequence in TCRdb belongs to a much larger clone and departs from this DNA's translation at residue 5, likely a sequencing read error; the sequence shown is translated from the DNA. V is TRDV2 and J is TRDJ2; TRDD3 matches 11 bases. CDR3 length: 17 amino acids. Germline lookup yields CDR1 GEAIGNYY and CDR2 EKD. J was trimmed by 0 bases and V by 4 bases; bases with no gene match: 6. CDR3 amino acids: CACDRLLGDTLTAQLFF. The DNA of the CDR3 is TGTGCCTGTGATCGCCTACTGGGGGATACTTTGACAGCACAACTCTTCTTT.

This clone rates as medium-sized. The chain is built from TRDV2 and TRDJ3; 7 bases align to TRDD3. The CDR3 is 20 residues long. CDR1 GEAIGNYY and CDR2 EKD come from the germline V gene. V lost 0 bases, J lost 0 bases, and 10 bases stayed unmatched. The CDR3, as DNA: TGTGCCTGTGACACCGTGATGGCTGGGGGGAGCTCCTGGGACACCCGACAGATGTTTTTC. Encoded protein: CACDTVMAGGSSWDTRQMFF.

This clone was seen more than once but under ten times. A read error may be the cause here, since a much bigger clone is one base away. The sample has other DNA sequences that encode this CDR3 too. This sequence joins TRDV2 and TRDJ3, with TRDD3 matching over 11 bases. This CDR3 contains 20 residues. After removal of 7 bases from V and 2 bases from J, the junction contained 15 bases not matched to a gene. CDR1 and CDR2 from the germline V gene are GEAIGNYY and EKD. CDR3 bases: TGTGCCTGCGACGAACTCGTACTGGGGGATAGCGCCTGGGACACCCGACAGATGTTTTTC. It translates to CACDELVLGDSAWDTRQMFF.

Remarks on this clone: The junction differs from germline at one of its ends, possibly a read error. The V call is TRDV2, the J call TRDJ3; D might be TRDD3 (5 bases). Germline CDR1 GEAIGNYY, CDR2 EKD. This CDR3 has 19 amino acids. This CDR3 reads CACDAVSGIYSWDTRRMFF. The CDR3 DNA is TGTGCCTGTGACGCAGTGAGCGGGATTTATAGCTGGGACACCCGACGGATGTTTTTC.

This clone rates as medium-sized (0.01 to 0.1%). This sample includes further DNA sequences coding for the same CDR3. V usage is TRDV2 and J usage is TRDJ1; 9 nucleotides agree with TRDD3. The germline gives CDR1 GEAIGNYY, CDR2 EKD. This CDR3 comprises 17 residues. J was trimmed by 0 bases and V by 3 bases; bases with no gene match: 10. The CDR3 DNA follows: TGTGCCTGTGACCCCGTGGACTGGGGGAAATACACCGATAAACTCATCTTT. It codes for CACDPVDWGKYTDKLIF.

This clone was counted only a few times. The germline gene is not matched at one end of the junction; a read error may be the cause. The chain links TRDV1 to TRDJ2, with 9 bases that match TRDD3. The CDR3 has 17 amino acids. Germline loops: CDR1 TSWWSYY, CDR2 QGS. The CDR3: CALGDPRWGILTAQLFF. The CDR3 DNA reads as TGTGCTCTTGGGGACCCCCGCTGGGGGATTTTGACAGCGCAACTCTTCTTT.

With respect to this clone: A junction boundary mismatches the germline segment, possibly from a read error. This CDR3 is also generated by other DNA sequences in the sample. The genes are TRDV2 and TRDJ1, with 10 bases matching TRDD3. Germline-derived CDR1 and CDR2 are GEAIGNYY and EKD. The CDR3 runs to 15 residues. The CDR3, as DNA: TGTGCCTGTGACACCGTTGGGGGATACCGTGATAAACTCATCTTC. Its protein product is CACDTVGGYRDKLIF.

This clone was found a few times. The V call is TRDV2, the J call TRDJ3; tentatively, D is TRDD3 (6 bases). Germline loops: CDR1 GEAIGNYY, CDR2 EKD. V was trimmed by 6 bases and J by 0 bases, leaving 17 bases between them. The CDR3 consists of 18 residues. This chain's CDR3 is CACYPVLGGSWDTRQMFF. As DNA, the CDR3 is TGTGCCTGTTACCCTGTACTGGGAGGCTCCTGGGACACCCGACAGATGTTTTTC.

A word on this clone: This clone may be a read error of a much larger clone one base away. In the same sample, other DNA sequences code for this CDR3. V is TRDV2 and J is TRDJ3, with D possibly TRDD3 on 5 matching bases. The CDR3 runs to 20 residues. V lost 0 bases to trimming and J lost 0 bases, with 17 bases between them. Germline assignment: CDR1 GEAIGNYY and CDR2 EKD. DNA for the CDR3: TGTGCCTGTGACACCGGGGGGTACCGAAGACCCTCCTGGGACACCCGACAGATGTTTTTC. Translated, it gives CACDTGGYRRPSWDTRQMFF.

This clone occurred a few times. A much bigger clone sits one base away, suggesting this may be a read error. The CDR3 protein is CACDTGWGIRSSWDTRQTFF. Here the CDR3 DNA reads TGTGCCTGTGACACCGGCTGGGGGATACGGAGCTCCTGGGACACCCGACAGACGTTTTTC. This chain links TRDV2 with TRDJ3, with 12 positions matching TRDD3. Germline V gene data show CDR1 as GEAIGNYY and CDR2 as EKD. CDR3 size: 20 residues.

The CDR3 coding sequence is TGTGCCTGTGATCCCGTACTGGGGGATAACCCCTGGGACACCCGACAGATGTTTTTC. This sequence encodes CACDPVLGDNPWDTRQMFF. This chain links TRDV2 with TRDJ3; 11 bases agree with TRDD3. This CDR3 spans 19 amino acids. V was pared by 4 bases and J by 2 bases, with 9 bases of the junction left unmatched. Per germline, CDR1 GEAIGNYY and CDR2 EKD.

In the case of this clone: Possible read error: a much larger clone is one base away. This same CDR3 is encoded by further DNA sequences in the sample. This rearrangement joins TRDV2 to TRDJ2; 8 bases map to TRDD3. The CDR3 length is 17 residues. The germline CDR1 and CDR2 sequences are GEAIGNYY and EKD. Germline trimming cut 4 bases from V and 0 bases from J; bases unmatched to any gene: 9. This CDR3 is CACDPLLGGSLTAQLFF. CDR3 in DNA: TGTGCCTGTGATCCCTTACTGGGGGGCTCTTTGACAGCACAACTCTTCTTT.

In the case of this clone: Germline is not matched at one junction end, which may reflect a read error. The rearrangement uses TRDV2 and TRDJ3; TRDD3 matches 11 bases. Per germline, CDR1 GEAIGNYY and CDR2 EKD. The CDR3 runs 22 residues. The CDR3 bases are TGTGCCTGTGACACCGTCAATGGGGGATACGCGGGACGCTCCCGGGACACCCGACAGATGTTTTTC. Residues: CACDTVNGGYAGRSRDTRQMFF.

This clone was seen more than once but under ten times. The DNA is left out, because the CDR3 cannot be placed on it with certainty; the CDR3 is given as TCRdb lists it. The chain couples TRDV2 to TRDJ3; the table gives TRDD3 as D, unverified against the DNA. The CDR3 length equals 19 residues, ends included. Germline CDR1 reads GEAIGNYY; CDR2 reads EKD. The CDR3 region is CAFGTGGDLSSWDTRQMFF.

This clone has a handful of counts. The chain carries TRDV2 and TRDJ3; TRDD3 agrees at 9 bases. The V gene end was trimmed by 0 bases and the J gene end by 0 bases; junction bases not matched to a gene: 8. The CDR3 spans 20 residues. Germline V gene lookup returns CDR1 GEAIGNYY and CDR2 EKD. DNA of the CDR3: TGTGCCTGTGACACCGTCGTACTGGGGGACTTCTCCTGGGACACCCGACAGATGTTTTTC. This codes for CACDTVVLGDFSWDTRQMFF.

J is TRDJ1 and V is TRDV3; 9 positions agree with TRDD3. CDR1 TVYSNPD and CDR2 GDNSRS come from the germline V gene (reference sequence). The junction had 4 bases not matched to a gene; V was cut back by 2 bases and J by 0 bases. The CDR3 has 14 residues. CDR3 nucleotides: TGTGCCTTTGTACTGGGGGAGTACACCGATAAACTCATCTTT. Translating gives CAFVLGEYTDKLIF.